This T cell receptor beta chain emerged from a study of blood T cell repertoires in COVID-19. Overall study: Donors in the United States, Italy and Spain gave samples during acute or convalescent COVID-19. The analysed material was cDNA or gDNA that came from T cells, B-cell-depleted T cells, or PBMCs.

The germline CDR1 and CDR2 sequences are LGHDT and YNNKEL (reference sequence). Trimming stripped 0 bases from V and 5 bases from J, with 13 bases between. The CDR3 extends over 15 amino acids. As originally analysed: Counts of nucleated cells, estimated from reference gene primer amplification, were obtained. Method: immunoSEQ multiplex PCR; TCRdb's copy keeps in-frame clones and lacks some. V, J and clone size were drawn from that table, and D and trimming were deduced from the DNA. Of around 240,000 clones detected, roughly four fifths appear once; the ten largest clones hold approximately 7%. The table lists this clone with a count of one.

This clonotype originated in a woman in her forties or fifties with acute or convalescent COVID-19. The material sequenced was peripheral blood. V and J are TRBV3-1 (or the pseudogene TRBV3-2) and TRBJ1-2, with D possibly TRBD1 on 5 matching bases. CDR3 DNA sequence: TGTGCCAGCAGCCAAGATCGGCGGGACTTTTATGGCTACACCTTC. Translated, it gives CASSQDRRDFYGYTF.